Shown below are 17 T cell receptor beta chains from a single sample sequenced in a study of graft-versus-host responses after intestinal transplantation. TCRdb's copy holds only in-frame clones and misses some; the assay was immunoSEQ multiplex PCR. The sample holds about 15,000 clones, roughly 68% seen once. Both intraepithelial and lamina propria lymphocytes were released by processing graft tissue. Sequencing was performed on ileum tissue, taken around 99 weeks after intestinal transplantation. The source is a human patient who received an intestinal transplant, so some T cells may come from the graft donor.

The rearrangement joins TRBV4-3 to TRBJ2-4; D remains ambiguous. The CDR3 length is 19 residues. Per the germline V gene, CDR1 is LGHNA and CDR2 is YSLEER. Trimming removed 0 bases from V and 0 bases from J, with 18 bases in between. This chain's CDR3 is CASSQDYLVGPAAKNIQYF. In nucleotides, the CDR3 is TGCGCCAGCAGCCAAGATTATTTGGTTGGGCCAGCAGCCAAAAACATTCAGTACTTC.

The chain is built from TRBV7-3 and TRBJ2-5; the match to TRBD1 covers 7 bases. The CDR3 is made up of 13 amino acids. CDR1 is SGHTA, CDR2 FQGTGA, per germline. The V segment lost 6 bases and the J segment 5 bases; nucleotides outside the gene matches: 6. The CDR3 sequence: CASSWNRGETQYF. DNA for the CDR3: TGTGCCAGCAGTTGGAACAGGGGTGAGACCCAGTACTTC.

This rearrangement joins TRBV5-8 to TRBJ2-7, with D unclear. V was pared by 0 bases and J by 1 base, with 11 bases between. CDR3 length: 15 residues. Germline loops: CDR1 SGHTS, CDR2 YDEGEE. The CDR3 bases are TGTGCCAGCAGCTTGGCCTGGGCGGCATCCTACGAGCAGTACTTC. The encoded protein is CASSLAWAASYEQYF.

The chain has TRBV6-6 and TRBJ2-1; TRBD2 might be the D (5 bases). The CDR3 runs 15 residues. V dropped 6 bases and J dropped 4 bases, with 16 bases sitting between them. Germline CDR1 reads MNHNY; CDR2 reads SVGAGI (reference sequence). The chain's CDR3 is CASSMDGGPYNEQFF. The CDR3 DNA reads TGTGCCAGCAGCATGGACGGCGGGCCTTACAATGAGCAGTTCTTC.

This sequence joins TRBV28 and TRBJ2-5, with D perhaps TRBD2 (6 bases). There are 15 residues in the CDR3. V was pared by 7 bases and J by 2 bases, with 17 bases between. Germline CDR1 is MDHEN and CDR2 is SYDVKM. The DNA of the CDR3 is TGTGCCAGCACCGTAAGGCGGGGCCCTCAAGAGACCCAGTACTTC. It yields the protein CASTVRRGPQETQYF.

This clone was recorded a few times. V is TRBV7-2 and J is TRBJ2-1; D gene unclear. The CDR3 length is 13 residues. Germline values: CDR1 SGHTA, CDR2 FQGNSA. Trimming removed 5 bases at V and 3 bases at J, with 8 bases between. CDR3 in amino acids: CASSLDGYNEQFF. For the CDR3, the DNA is TGTGCCAGCAGCCTGGACGGCTACAATGAGCAGTTCTTC.

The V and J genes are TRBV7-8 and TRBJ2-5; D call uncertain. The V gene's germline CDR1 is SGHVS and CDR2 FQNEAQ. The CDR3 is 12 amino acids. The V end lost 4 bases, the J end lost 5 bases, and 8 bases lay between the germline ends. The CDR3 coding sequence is TGTGCCAGCAGCTCCCGCCGGGAGACCCAGTACTTC. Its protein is CASSSRRETQYF.

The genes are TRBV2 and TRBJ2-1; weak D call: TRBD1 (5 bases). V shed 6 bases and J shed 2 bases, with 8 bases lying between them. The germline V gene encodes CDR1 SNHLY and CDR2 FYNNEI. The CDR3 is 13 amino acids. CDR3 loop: CASSLGAYNEQFF. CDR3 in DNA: TGTGCCAGCAGCCTAGGGGCCTACAATGAGCAGTTCTTC.

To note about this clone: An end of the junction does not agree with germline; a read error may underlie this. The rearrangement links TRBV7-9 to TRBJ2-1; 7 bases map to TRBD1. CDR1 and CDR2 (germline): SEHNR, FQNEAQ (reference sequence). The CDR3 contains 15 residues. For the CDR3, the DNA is TGTGCCAGCACCTTAGGACAGGTGACCGACAATGAGCAGTTCTTC. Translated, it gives CASTLGQVTDNEQFF.

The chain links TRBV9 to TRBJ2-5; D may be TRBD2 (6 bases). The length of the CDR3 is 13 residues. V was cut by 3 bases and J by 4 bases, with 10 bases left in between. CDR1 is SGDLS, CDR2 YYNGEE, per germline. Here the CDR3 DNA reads TGTGCCAGCAGCGCCCGGGGAGGAGAGACCCAGTACTTC. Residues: CASSARGGETQYF.

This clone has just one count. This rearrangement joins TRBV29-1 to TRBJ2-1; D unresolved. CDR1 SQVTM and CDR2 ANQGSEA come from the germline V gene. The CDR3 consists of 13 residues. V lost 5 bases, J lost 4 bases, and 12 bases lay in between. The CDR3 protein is CSVLPPLYNEQFF. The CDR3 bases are TGCAGCGTTCTACCCCCGTTATACAATGAGCAGTTCTTC.

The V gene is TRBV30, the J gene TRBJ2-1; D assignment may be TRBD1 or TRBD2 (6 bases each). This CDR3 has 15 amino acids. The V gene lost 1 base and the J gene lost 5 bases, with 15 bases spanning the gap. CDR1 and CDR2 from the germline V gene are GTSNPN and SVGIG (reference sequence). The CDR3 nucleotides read TGTGCCTGGAGTGGTAGGGGGGCGCCTAACAATGAGCAGTTCTTC. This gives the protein CAWSGRGAPNNEQFF.

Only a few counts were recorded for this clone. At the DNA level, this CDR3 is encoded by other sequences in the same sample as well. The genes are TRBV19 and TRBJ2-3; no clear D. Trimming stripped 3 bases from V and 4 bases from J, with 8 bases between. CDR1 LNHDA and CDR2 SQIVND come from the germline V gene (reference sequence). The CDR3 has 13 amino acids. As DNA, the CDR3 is TGTGCCAGTAGTATCGGGCTAGCAGATACGCAGTATTTT. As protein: CASSIGLADTQYF.

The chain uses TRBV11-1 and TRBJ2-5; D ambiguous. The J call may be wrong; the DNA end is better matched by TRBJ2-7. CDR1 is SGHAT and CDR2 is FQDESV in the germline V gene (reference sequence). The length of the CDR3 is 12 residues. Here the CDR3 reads CASSLETYEQYF. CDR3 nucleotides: TGTGCCAGCAGCTTAGAGACCTACGAGCAGTACTTC.

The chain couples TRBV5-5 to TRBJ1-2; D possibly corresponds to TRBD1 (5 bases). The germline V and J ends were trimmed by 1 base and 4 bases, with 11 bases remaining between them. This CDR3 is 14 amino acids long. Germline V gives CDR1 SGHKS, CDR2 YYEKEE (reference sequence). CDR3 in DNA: TGTGCCAGCAGCTTGCTGCAGGGATTCTATGGCTACACCTTC. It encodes CASSLLQGFYGYTF.

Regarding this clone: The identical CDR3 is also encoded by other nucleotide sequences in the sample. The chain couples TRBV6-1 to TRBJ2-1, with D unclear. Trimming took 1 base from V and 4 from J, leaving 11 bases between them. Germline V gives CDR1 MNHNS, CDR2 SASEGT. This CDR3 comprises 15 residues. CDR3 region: CASSEEVRLYNEQFF. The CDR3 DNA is TGTGCCAGCAGTGAAGAGGTCAGGCTATACAATGAGCAGTTCTTC.

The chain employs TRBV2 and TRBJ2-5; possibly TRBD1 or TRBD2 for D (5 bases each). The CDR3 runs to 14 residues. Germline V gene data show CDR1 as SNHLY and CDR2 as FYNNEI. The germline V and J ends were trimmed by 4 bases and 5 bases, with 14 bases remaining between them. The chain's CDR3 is CASSGDGNWETQYF. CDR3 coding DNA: TGTGCCAGCAGTGGGGACGGTAATTGGGAGACCCAGTACTTC.